This note documents a single TCR beta chain sequence. Its antigen remains unknown. This entry is derived from a study of T cell responses to AZD1222 COVID-19 vaccine. On the study more broadly: Pooling of second doses given at about 4 or about 12 weeks was done.

Sequencing was performed with immunoSEQ multiplex PCR; in TCRdb, only in-frame clones are kept and a portion is missing. The repertoire holds about 170,000 clones, with around 87% as singletons. Findings and caveats of the study: Spike-specific TCRs gained breadth and depth after people received two AZD1222 doses. There were repertoire samples only from the period after the peak T cell response. Reportedly, close to half of spike-specific TCRs are directed against unmutated variant regions.

Germline V gives CDR1 DFQATT, CDR2 SNEGSKA (reference sequence). Trimming left V 3 bases short and J 0 bases short, with 9 bases between. The CDR3 length is 13 residues. This specimen was peripheral blood, taken on day 0 of AZD1222 vaccination. This TCR was recovered from an adult in good health. The chain has TRBV20-1 and TRBJ2-7; D gene ambiguous. This chain's CDR3 is CSASTSNSYEQYF. The CDR3 DNA sequence: TGCAGTGCTAGTACCTCGAACTCCTACGAGCAGTACTTC.